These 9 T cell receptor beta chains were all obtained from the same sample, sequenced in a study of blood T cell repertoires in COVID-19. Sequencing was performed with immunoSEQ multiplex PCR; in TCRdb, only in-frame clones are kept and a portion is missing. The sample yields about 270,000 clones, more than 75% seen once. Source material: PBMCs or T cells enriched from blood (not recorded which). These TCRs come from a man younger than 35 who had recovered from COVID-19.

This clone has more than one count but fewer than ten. For the CDR3, the DNA is TGTGCCAGCAGTCCCAGGCTAGCGGAGACCGGGGAGCTGTTTTTT. It specifies CASSPRLAETGELFF. The chain joins TRBV28 to TRBJ2-2; 7 bases map to TRBD2. After removal of 5 bases from V and 5 bases from J, the junction contained 8 bases not matched to a gene. The germline CDR1 and CDR2 sequences are MDHEN and SYDVKM. The CDR3 sequence is 15 residues long.

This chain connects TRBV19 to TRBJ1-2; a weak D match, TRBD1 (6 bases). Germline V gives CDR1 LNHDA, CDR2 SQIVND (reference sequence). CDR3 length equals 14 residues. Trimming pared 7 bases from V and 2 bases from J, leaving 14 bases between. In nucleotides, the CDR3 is TGTGCCAGTACCTCCACAGGGACCAACTATGGCTACACCTTC. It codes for CASTSTGTNYGYTF.

CDR3 in amino acids: CASSEARGQFYEQYF. As DNA, the CDR3 is TGTGCCAGCAGTGAAGCCAGGGGACAGTTCTACGAGCAGTACTTC. This chain connects TRBV2 to TRBJ2-7; 7 nucleotides agree with TRBD1. This CDR3 is 15 amino acids long. With 0 bases clipped from V and 3 bases from J, the junction kept 5 bases outside the gene matches. Germline CDR1 SNHLY, CDR2 FYNNEI.

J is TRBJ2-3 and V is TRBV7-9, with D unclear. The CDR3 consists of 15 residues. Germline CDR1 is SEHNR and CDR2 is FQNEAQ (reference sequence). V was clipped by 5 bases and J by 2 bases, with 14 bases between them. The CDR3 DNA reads TGTGCCAGCAGCACAATTAACTACCTCACAGATACGCAGTATTTT. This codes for CASSTINYLTDTQYF.

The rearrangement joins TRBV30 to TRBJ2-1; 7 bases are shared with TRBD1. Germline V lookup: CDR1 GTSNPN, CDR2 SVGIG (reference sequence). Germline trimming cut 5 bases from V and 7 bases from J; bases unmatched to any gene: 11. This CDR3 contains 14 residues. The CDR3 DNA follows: TGTGCCTGGTGCAAGGACAGGTCGGTGAATGAGCAGTTCTTC. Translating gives CAWCKDRSVNEQFF.

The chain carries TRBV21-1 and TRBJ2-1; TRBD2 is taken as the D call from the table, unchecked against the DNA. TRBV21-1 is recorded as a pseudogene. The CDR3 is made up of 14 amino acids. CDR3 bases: TGTGCCAGCAGTCTTCTGGAGGGGTCTGATGAGCAGTTCTTC. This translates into CASSLLEGSDEQFF.

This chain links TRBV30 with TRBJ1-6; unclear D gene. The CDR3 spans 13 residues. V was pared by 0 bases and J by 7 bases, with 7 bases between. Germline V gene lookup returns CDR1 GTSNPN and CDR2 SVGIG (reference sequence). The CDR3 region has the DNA TGTGCCTGGAGTGTGAGAGAGAATTCACCCCTCCACTTT. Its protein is CAWSVRENSPLHF.

The CDR3 sequence: CASSQGQGKYGYTF. The CDR3 nucleotides read TGTGCCAGCTCACAAGGACAGGGAAAATATGGCTACACCTTC. The chain couples TRBV18 to TRBJ1-2; 8 nucleotides align to TRBD1. The CDR3 runs to 14 residues. The V and J ends lost 4 bases and 5 bases, in that order; junction bases with no gene match: 6. Germline values: CDR1 KGHSH, CDR2 LQKENI.

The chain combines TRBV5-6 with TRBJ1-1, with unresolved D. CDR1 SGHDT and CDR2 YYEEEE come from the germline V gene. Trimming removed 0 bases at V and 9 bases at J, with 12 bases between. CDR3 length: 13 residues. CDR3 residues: CASSLGQITKAFF. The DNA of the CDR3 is TGTGCCAGCAGCTTGGGGCAGATAACTAAAGCTTTCTTT.